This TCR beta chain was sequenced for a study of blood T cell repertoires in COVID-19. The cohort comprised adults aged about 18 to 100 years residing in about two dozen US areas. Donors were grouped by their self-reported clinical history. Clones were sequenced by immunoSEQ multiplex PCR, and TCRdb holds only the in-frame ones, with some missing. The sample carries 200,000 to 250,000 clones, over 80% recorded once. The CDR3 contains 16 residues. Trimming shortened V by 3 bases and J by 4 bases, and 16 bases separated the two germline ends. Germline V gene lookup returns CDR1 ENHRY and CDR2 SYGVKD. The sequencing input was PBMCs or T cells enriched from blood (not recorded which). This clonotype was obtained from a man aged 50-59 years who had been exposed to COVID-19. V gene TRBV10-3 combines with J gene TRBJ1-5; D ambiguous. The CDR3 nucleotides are TGTGCCATCAGTGATGGACCTGAGGCGGGGAATCAGCCCCAGCATTTT. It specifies CAISDGPEAGNQPQHF.